This T cell receptor beta chain was identified in a study of T cell changes during pregnancy in multiple sclerosis (dated by TCRdb to the late 2010s). Notes on the research overall: In women with multiple sclerosis, the researchers looked at how the T cell repertoire shifted as pregnancy progressed.

Regarding this clone: What antigen it recognizes has not been identified. Base qualities are not recorded, but no much larger clone differs from it by a single base.

The library was obtained by the immunoSEQ multiplex PCR assay. The table was pulled from immuneACCESS by TCRdb, which kept in-frame rearrangements only. Such tables lose some clones; where checked, under half of the loss comes from unresolved V genes, and the rest has no known cause. For this sample there are about 83,000 clones; roughly nine tenths appear just once. The top ten constitute 3.5% of the sample. The receptor was isolated from a female donor in good health, serving as a control in a pregnancy study. Some clones in this sample may be carry-over from other donors' samples. The sequenced sample was PBMCs, obtained in the first trimester of pregnancy.

The sequence in DNA is TGTGCCAGCAGTTTAAGTGGGACAGGAAACATTCAGTACTTC. It translates as CASSLSGTGNIQYF. The V and J genes are TRBV28 and TRBJ2-4, with 8 junctional bases fitting TRBD1. Taken from cysteine to phenylalanine, the CDR3 has 14 residues. This entry keeps only the CDR3 DNA: 42 bases, framed from base 1. Germline trimming amounts to 2 bases on V and 6 bases on J, with 3 as the count of junction bases outside the gene matches. Looking up the germline V gene yields CDR1 MDHEN and CDR2 SYDVKM.